The entry below gives a single T cell receptor beta chain sequence along with its context. Its specificity is unknown. This record belongs to a study of cytomegalovirus exposure and HLA in healthy donors. The wider study: Previous work identified roughly 120 million unique TCR beta sequences from 150 million to 200 million T cells. Notes on the study in general: Earlier results showed most TCR beta V segments being productive about 87% or about 30% of the time. TCR beta sequences reportedly predicted most subjects' HLA-A and HLA-B alleles accurately.

PCR used 60 Vbeta primers and 13 Jbeta primers. Clones were read by immunoSEQ multiplex PCR, and TCRdb kept only the in-frame ones, dropping some. The sample includes roughly 150,000 clones, 82% of them seen just once. Trimming cost V 2 bases and J 3 bases, with 11 bases left between them. Germline CDR1 reads MNHEY; CDR2 reads SMNVEV (reference sequence). The length of the CDR3 is 14 residues. Sequencing used PBMCs. The chain combines TRBV27 with TRBJ2-7; D unresolved. This TCR was sampled from a girl between 2 and 10 years old in good health and CMV-seropositive. CDR3 nucleotide sequence: TGTGCCAGCAGTTTACTGGGCGCAGGCTACGAGCAGTACTTC. This sequence encodes CASSLLGAGYEQYF.